The clone carrying this T cell receptor beta chain has more than one count but fewer than ten. CDR1 and CDR2 (germline): SQVTM, ANQGSEA. The CDR3 sequence is 11 residues long. V was cut by 3 bases and J by 6 bases, with 9 bases left in between. The data originate from a study of human T cells and chemical hapten exposure. Whole-study context: Patch tests delivered 0.01% DPC to the upper back and were evaluated at 6 days.

Each cDNA molecule in the library carried unique molecular identifiers. TCRdb processed the RACE reads anew with MiXCR; each CDR3 protein has one entry. The sample holds about 84,000 distinct CDR3 sequences; 10% to 13% are singletons and the top ten take around 3.8%. Time point specified: patch test 3, about 24 weeks after DPC sensitization. Documented treatment: therapeutic diphenylcyclopropenone sensitization with weekly scalp DPC. V is TRBV29-1 and J is TRBJ2-7; the D gene is possibly TRBD2 (6 bases). The sample here was whole blood, taken in connection with sensitization to the hapten diphenylcyclopropenone (DPC). The receptor comes from a woman between 50 and 59 years old with alopecia areata. Some clones in this sample may be carry-over from other donors' samples. Here the CDR3 reads CSVDGGREQYF. Here the CDR3 DNA reads TGCAGCGTTGATGGAGGGCGCGAGCAGTACTTC.